Listed below are T cell receptor beta chains from one sample, sequenced in a study of CD8 T cells in ankylosing spondylitis. In TCRdb, the 5' RACE reads were re-called with MiXCR into one record per CDR3 protein. Of 150,000 to 200,000 distinct CDR3 sequences in the sample, about 20% were seen once. What was sequenced was blood, either unsorted or a sorted T cell fraction (not recorded which). Receptors were obtained from a male donor aged 5 to 30 with ankylosing spondylitis or in good health (not recorded which). CDR3s include the opening cysteine and the closing phenylalanine or tryptophan. D genes are given only for firm matches. A clone size is listed for some rows: how often the clone was seen (once, few, many), or a class if it is expanded.

many	TRBV15	NA	TRBJ2-2	15	TGTGCCACCAAAGGCCTGGGGGGAGTGCTCGGGGAGCTGTTTTTT	CATKGLGGVLGELFF
many	TRBV7-2	NA	TRBJ2-1	17	TGTGCCAGCAGCTTAGGCTCGGGGCCTGGGGCCCCCAATGAGCAGTTCTTC	CASSLGSGPGAPNEQFF
few	TRBV7-9	NA	TRBJ2-5	15	TGTGCCAGCAGCTTATATGGACAGCGACAAGAGACCCAGTACTTC	CASSLYGQRQETQYF
NA	TRBV9	NA	TRBJ2-1	15	TGTGCCAGCAGCCCCGTTTCGCGAGATATCAATGAGCAGTTCTTC	CASSPVSRDINEQFF
many	TRBV7-2	TRBD2	TRBJ2-3	15	TGTGCCAGCAGCCTAGCGGGAGGGCCCACAGATACGCAGTATTTT	CASSLAGGPTDTQYF
many	TRBV5-1	TRBD2	TRBJ2-1	15	TGCGCCAGCAGCTTGCGGCTAGCGGGGCCTTGGGGGCAGTTCTTC	CASSLRLAGPWGQFF
many	TRBV12-3/TRBV12-4	NA	TRBJ1-2	13	TGTGCCAGCAGTCCGGGGGGCGGGTATGGCTACACCTTC	CASSPGGGYGYTF
few	TRBV12-5	TRBD2	TRBJ2-1	16	TGTGCTAGTGGTTTGGGGCTTACTAGCGGGAGGAAGGGGCAGTTCTTC	CASGLGLTSGRKGQFF
many	TRBV6-2/TRBV6-3	NA	TRBJ1-1	13	TGTGCCAGCTGCCGGCCGGGGGACACTGAAGCTTTCTTT	CASCRPGDTEAFF
many	TRBV5-1	NA	TRBJ2-3	15	TGCGCCAGCAGCTTCAGGACGGGAAACACAGATACGCAGTATTTT	CASSFRTGNTDTQYF
few	TRBV20-1	TRBD2	TRBJ2-1	14	TGCAGTGCTAGGGCGGGAGGAGGGAACAATGAGCAGTTCTTC	CSARAGGGNNEQFF
NA	TRBV27	TRBD1	TRBJ2-1	16	TGTGCCAGCAGGATACAGGGGGCGAGCTCCTACAATGAGCAGTTCTTC	CASRIQGASSYNEQFF
many	TRBV9	NA	TRBJ1-1	14	TGTGCCAGCAGCGTAGGGGTAAAGAACACTGAAGCTTTCTTT	CASSVGVKNTEAFF
many	TRBV29-1	TRBD1	TRBJ2-5	13	TGCAGCGTCCAGGGACAGCTTCAAGAGACCCAGTACTTC	CSVQGQLQETQYF
few	TRBV20-1	NA	TRBJ2-1	11	TGCAGTGCAGGTCTTGACAATGAGCAGTTCTTC	CSAGLDNEQFF
many	TRBV12-3/TRBV12-4	TRBD2	TRBJ2-1	19	TGTGCCAGCAGTGGAGGGGGACTAGCGGGAGGGGGATCCTACAATGAGCAGTTCTTC	CASSGGGLAGGGSYNEQFF
many	TRBV5-1	NA	TRBJ2-3	14	TGCGCCAGCAGCTTTCCCGACAGCACAGATACGCAGTATTTT	CASSFPDSTDTQYF
many	TRBV7-8	TRBD1	TRBJ2-1	17	TGTGCCAGCAGCTTAGGGGGACAGGGGGTGCGGTACAATGAGCAGTTCTTC	CASSLGGQGVRYNEQFF
many	TRBV20-1	NA	TRBJ2-5	14	TGCAGTGCTAGAGCTCGGCGATTTTGGGAGACCCAGTACTTC	CSARARRFWETQYF
many	TRBV28	NA	TRBJ2-1	11	TGTGCCAGCAGTTTCCAGGGGGGTTCGTTCTTC	CASSFQGGSFF
many	TRBV7-3	NA	TRBJ2-2	16	TGTGCCAGCAGCCCGGGCGGACGGTCGAACACCGGGGAGCTGTTTTTT	CASSPGGRSNTGELFF
many	TRBV5-1	TRBD2	TRBJ2-7	15	TGCGCCAGCAGCTTGGGGACTAGCGGGGGCTACGAGCAGTACTTC	CASSLGTSGGYEQYF
few	TRBV29-1	NA	TRBJ2-1	11	TGCAGCGTTGCGGTAGTGGGTGAGCAGTTCTTC	CSVAVVGEQFF
many	TRBV12-3/TRBV12-4	NA	TRBJ1-5	13	TGTGCCAGCAGTTCAGGGAGGGATCAGCCCCAGCATTTT	CASSSGRDQPQHF
many	TRBV12-3/TRBV12-4	TRBD1	TRBJ1-5	14	TGTGCCAGCAGTTTTGCCCAGGGGGATCAGCCCCAGCATTTT	CASSFAQGDQPQHF
many	TRBV12-3/TRBV12-4	TRBD2	TRBJ2-5	19	TGTGCCAGCAGTTTGTCTCCCACTAGCGGGATGAGATTACAAGAGACCCAGTACTTC	CASSLSPTSGMRLQETQYF
NA	TRBV29-1	NA	TRBJ2-1	14	TGCAGCGTTGAATCTCACACACGTTTCCATGAGCAGTTCTTC	CSVESHTRFHEQFF
many	TRBV9	NA	TRBJ2-7	14	TGTGCCAGCAGCTTCCTGGACAACCCCTACGAGCAGTACTTC	CASSFLDNPYEQYF
NA	TRBV6-5	NA	TRBJ2-5	13	TGTGCCAGCAGCGCAACTAGCCACGAGACCCAGTACTTC	CASSATSHETQYF
many	TRBV28	NA	TRBJ1-1	14	TGTGCCAGCAGTTTAGGGGCCGCGGACACTGAAGCTTTCTTT	CASSLGAADTEAFF
NA	TRBV20-1	TRBD2	TRBJ2-1	14	TGCAGTGCTAGAGGTAGCGGGATTCACAATGAGCAGTTCTTC	CSARGSGIHNEQFF
NA	TRBV20-1	TRBD2	TRBJ2-3	18	TGCAGTGCTAGTAGCGGGGGGCTTAAGCGGGAGGTTTTAGATACGCAGTATTTT	CSASSGGLKREVLDTQYF
NA	TRBV20-1	NA	TRBJ2-1	14	TGCAGTGCCCCCCAAGGCAGTACGTACAATGAGCAGTTCTTC	CSAPQGSTYNEQFF
many	TRBV24-1	TRBD1	TRBJ2-1	14	TGTGCCACTCAACCGGGACAGGCCTACAATGAGCAGTTCTTC	CATQPGQAYNEQFF
NA	TRBV18	NA	TRBJ2-5	15	TGTGCCAGCTCACCAGAAGAGGGACGGCAAGAGACCCAGTACTTC	CASSPEEGRQETQYF
many	TRBV20-1	NA	TRBJ2-1	12	TGCAGTATGCGGGGCTTCGACAATGAGCAGTTCTTC	CSMRGFDNEQFF
NA	TRBV3-1	NA	TRBJ1-5	14	TGTGCCAGCAGCTGGGCAGGCCCCAATCAGCCCCAGCATTTT	CASSWAGPNQPQHF
many	TRBV3-1	NA	TRBJ1-3	15	TGTGCCAGCAGCCAAGGACGGTTCTCTGGAAACACCATATATTTT	CASSQGRFSGNTIYF
many	TRBV3-1	NA	TRBJ2-5	16	TGTGCCAGCAGCCAATCTCATCGGGGGTACCAAGAGACCCAGTACTTC	CASSQSHRGYQETQYF
few	TRBV20-1	NA	TRBJ1-1	13	TGCAGTGCTAAAAGTGGAGGATTCGGTGAAGCTTTCTTT	CSAKSGGFGEAFF
NA	TRBV4-3	TRBD2	TRBJ2-1	16	TGCGCCAGCAGCCACAAGCCGGGACTACTAGACAATGAGCAGTTCTTC	CASSHKPGLLDNEQFF
NA	TRBV11-2	TRBD2	TRBJ2-1	15	TGTGCCAGCAGCCGGGGACTAGCGGGACGGGATGAGCAGTTCTTC	CASSRGLAGRDEQFF
NA	TRBV29-1	NA	TRBJ1-2	17	TGCAGCGTTGAAACCTTTATGGGCATGCAGGGGCACTATGGCTACACCTTC	CSVETFMGMQGHYGYTF
NA	TRBV2	NA	TRBJ2-3	12	TGTGCCAGCGGTGGGGGGACAGATACGCAGTATTTT	CASGGGTDTQYF
few	TRBV7-9	TRBD1	TRBJ1-2	14	TGTGCCAGCAGCTTTGAGACAGGGCACTATGGCTACACCTTC	CASSFETGHYGYTF
many	TRBV5-1	NA	TRBJ2-1	14	TGCGCCAGCAGCTCCGCTGGGCCAGGGAATGAGCAGTTCTTC	CASSSAGPGNEQFF
few	TRBV5-4	NA	TRBJ1-2	14	TGTGCCAGCAGCTTAGTGGGGGGCGTGTATGGCTACACCTTC	CASSLVGGVYGYTF
NA	TRBV6-5	TRBD2	TRBJ2-1	15	TGTGCCAGCAGTTACTCAGGGACTAGGAACAATGAGCAGTTCTTC	CASSYSGTRNNEQFF
many	TRBV6-2/TRBV6-3	TRBD2	TRBJ2-7	12	TGTGCCAGCCAGCGGGAGCTCTACGAGCAGTACTTC	CASQRELYEQYF
many	TRBV5-1	TRBD1	TRBJ2-1	14	TGCGCCAGCAGCTTGAAACAGGGGGTAAATGAGCAGTTCTTC	CASSLKQGVNEQFF
NA	TRBV7-2	TRBD2	TRBJ2-1	16	TGTGCCAGCAGAATTACCCCGGGACTAGCTAGAGATGAGCAGTTCTTC	CASRITPGLARDEQFF
many	TRBV5-4	NA	TRBJ2-2	15	TGTGCCAGCAGCCTAGACCAAACGAACACCGGGGAGCTGTTTTTT	CASSLDQTNTGELFF
many	TRBV24-1	NA	TRBJ2-1	16	TGTGCCACCCGATGTGGGGATCTCCGGGATTGCCATGAGCAGTTCTTC	CATRCGDLRDCHEQFF
many	TRBV18	NA	TRBJ2-2	16	TGTGCCAGCTCACCTCCGGGGGACTCTAACACCGGGGAGCTGTTTTTT	CASSPPGDSNTGELFF
NA	TRBV11-2	TRBD2	TRBJ2-2	16	TGTGCCAGCAGCTTAACAGCGGGGCTGGGTAACGGGGAGCTGTTTTTT	CASSLTAGLGNGELFF